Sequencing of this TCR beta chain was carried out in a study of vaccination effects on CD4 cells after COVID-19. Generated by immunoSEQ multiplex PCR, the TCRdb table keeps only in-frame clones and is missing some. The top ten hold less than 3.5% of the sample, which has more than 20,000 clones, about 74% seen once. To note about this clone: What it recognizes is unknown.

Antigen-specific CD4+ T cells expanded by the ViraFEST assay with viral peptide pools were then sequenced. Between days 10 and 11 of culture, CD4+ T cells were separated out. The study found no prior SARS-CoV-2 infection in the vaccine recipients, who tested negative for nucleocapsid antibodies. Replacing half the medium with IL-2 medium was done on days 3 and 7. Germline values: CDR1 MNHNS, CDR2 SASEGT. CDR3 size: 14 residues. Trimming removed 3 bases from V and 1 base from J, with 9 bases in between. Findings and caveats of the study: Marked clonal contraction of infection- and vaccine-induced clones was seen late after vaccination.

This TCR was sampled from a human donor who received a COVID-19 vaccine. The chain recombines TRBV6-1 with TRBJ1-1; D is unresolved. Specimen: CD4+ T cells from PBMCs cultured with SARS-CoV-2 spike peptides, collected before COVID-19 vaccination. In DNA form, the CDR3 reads TGTGCCAGCAGTGATCTGGGTCGGAACACTGAAGCTTTCTTT. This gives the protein CASSDLGRNTEAFF.